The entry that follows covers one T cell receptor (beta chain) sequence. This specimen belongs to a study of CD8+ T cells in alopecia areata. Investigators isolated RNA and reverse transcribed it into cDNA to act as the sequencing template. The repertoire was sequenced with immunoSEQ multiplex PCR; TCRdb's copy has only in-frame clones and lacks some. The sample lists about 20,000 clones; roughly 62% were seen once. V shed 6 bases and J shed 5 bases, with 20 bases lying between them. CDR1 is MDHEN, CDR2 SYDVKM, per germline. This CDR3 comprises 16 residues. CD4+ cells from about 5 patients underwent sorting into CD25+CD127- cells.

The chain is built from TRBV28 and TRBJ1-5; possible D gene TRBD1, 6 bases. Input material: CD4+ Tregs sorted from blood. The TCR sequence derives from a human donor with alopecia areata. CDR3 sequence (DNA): TGTGCCAGCAGCTACCAGATGGGGGGGCGCCATCAGCCCCAGCATTTT. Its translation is CASSYQMGGRHQPQHF.